This T cell receptor (beta chain) comes out of a study of CD4 T cells in relation to SARS-CoV-2 and coronaviruses. General study points: In around 63% of donors, memory CD4+ clonotypes crossrecognized SARS-CoV-2 and at least one common cold coronavirus spike. According to naive versus memory sequencing, detected responses are memory recall, not newly primed.

Uncultured naive and memory CD4+ T cells supplied DNA for deep TCR-beta sequencing. Some clones are missing from TCRdb's copy, which holds only in-frame ones; the method was immunoSEQ multiplex PCR. The repertoire includes about 70,000 clones, about 87% of them detected once, and roughly 1.5% sits in the top ten. Looked up from germline, CDR1 is MDHEN and CDR2 is SYDVKM. The CDR3 has 16 amino acids. V lost 7 bases and J lost 1, with 19 bases in between. Unexposed donor CD4+ T cells date from about 2011-2019, before the COVID-19 pandemic. About this clone: Its antigen is as yet unknown.

The chain carries TRBV28 and TRBJ1-1, with D tentatively TRBD1 (6 bases). Sequenced material: memory CD4+ T cells from PBMCs. This clonotype was obtained from a human donor in good health. Here the CDR3 reads CASMEALRGENTEAFF. CDR3 DNA sequence: TGTGCCAGCATGGAGGCCTTGAGGGGGGAGAACACTGAAGCTTTCTTT.